The 26 T cell receptor beta chains below all came from one sample that was sequenced in a study of TIL therapy for anti-PD-1-resistant metastatic lung cancer (TCRdb year 2021). Explained via the paper, the time point label denotes: pre-treatment sample, taken before nivolumab and TIL therapy. TCR beta CDR3 regions were amplified from genomic DNA with the immunoSEQ v3 hsTCRB kit using bias-controlled multiplex PCR. In TCRdb, the immuneACCESS table is reduced to in-frame sequences with V and J assigned. These tables do not hold every clone; where another copy was compared, an unresolved V gene accounts for under half, and the others remain unexplained. The sample table lists just over 45,000 clones, approximately 79% of them with a count of one. The ten largest clones represent over 12% of the sample. The sequenced sample was blood, obtained at baseline. The source is a man in his sixties or seventies with non-small cell lung cancer.

The chain joins TRBV28 to TRBJ2-5; possible D gene TRBD1, 5 bases. Trimming stripped 2 bases from V and 5 bases from J, with 12 bases between. Germline V gives CDR1 MDHEN, CDR2 SYDVKM. This CDR3 is 14 amino acids long. The CDR3 bases are TGTGCCAGCAGTTTAGGTGGTGGGGCGGAGACCCAGTACTTC. Residues: CASSLGGGAETQYF.

The chain recombines TRBV27 with TRBJ2-3; tentatively, D is TRBD2 (5 bases). Per the germline V gene, CDR1 is MNHEY and CDR2 is SMNVEV (reference sequence). The CDR3 is 13 amino acids. Trimming removed 3 bases at V and 9 bases at J, with 13 bases between. As DNA, the CDR3 is TGTGCCAGCAGTTTTTACCCAACGGGGACGCAGTATTTT. The encoded protein is CASSFYPTGTQYF.

This clone was observed a handful of times. This chain uses TRBV4-3 with TRBJ2-1; 15 nucleotides agree with TRBD2. The V and J ends lost 1 base and 6 bases, in that order; junction bases with no gene match: 1. There are 16 residues in the CDR3. Germline lookup yields CDR1 LGHNA and CDR2 YSLEER. CDR3 in DNA: TGCGCCAGCAGCCAAGGGACTAGCGGGAGGGCCAATGAGCAGTTCTTC. It translates to CASSQGTSGRANEQFF.

The chain carries TRBV7-9 and TRBJ2-5; 8 nucleotides line up with TRBD2. With 3 bases clipped from V and 5 bases from J, the junction kept 5 bases outside the gene matches. This CDR3 comprises 14 residues. CDR1 SEHNR and CDR2 FQNEAQ come from the germline V gene (reference sequence). In DNA, the CDR3 is TGTGCCAGCAGCTTCCTAGCGGGTCGGGAGACCCAGTACTTC. Translation: CASSFLAGRETQYF.

The chain joins TRBV4-2 to TRBJ2-1; D perhaps matches TRBD2 (6 bases). This CDR3 is built from 16 residues. V lost 0 bases, J lost 7 bases, and 16 bases lay in between. In germline, CDR1 is LGHNA, CDR2 YNFKEQ. CDR3 coding DNA: TGTGCCAGCAGCCAAGATGGCGCGGGAAATGCGAATGAGCAGTTCTTC. Amino acid sequence: CASSQDGAGNANEQFF.

The gene calls are TRBV27 and TRBJ2-7; D call uncertain. The CDR3 has 13 residues. The V gene lost 3 bases and the J gene lost 5 bases, with 11 bases spanning the gap. Germline loops: CDR1 MNHEY, CDR2 SMNVEV (reference sequence). CDR3 in amino acids: CASSLAGYDEQYF. The DNA for the CDR3 is TGTGCCAGCAGTTTGGCAGGTTACGACGAGCAGTACTTC.

This chain joins TRBV7-8 and TRBJ2-3, with no clear D. Per the germline V gene, CDR1 is SGHVS and CDR2 is FQNEAQ. The CDR3 covers 12 residues. V was cut by 5 bases and J by 6 bases, with 9 bases left in between. CDR3 region: CASSLIGDTQYF. CDR3 sequence (DNA): TGTGCCAGCAGCCTAATCGGGGATACGCAGTATTTT.

The chain links TRBV28 to TRBJ1-1; the D is unclear. This CDR3 comprises 16 residues. Trimming took 6 bases from V and 0 from J, leaving 17 bases between them. Germline V lookup: CDR1 MDHEN, CDR2 SYDVKM. The CDR3 sequence is CASSTPGDGLNTEAFF. CDR3 sequence (DNA): TGTGCCAGCAGCACCCCGGGCGACGGGTTGAACACTGAAGCTTTCTTT.

The rearrangement uses TRBV2 and TRBJ2-7; D unclear. The CDR3 has 11 amino acids. Germline assignment: CDR1 SNHLY and CDR2 FYNNEI. V was shortened by 2 bases and J by 3 bases, with 2 bases between the two germline ends. The CDR3 here is CASSEFYEQYF. DNA of the CDR3: TGTGCCAGCAGTGAATTCTACGAGCAGTACTTC.

The chain joins TRBV5-6 to TRBJ1-2; 11 bases fit TRBD1. CDR3 length: 15 amino acids. Germline V gene sequence: CDR1 SGHDT, CDR2 YYEEEE. The J segment lost 4 bases and the V segment lost 3 bases, leaving 5 bases of the junction unmatched. The CDR3: CASSWGQGVFYGYTF. Here the CDR3 DNA reads TGTGCCAGCAGCTGGGGACAGGGGGTATTCTATGGCTACACCTTC.

The chain carries TRBV7-3 and TRBJ2-1; 8 bases align to TRBD2. J was trimmed by 6 bases and V by 1 base; bases with no gene match: 11. Germline CDR1 SGHTA, CDR2 FQGTGA. CDR3 length: 17 amino acids. The CDR3: CASSLMSAGLVSNEQFF. The CDR3 region has the DNA TGTGCCAGCAGCTTAATGTCTGCGGGACTAGTCTCCAATGAGCAGTTCTTC.

This clone has more than one count but fewer than ten. The sample carries other DNA sequences with the same CDR3. The chain employs TRBV29-1 and TRBJ2-7; TRBD2 matches at 7 bases. The CDR3 runs 12 residues. Germline CDR1 SQVTM, CDR2 ANQGSEA. J was trimmed by 3 bases and V by 4 bases; bases with no gene match: 3. In DNA form, the CDR3 reads TGCAGCGTTGGCAGCGGGAACTACGAGCAGTACTTC. Encoded protein: CSVGSGNYEQYF.

This chain connects TRBV25-1 to TRBJ1-2; D uncertain. V was shortened by 4 bases and J by 7 bases, with 7 bases between the two germline ends. Germline V gene sequence: CDR1 MGHDK, CDR2 SYGVNS. This CDR3 contains 11 residues. As DNA, the CDR3 is TGTGCCAGCAGTGCCCTTGGTGGCTACACCTTC. Its translation is CASSALGGYTF.

The V and J genes are TRBV28 and TRBJ2-7, with 8 bases aligning to TRBD1. V trimming: 6 bases; J trimming: 7 bases; junction bases outside the gene matches: 8. The germline gives CDR1 MDHEN, CDR2 SYDVKM. CDR3 size: 13 residues. The CDR3: CASRKDRVREQYF. DNA of the CDR3: TGTGCCAGCAGGAAGGACAGGGTGCGAGAGCAGTACTTC.

This chain links TRBV6-5 with TRBJ2-7; TRBD2 matches 8 bases. The germline V gene encodes CDR1 MNHEY and CDR2 SVGAGI. The length of the CDR3 is 16 residues. The V and J ends lost 2 bases and 1 base, in that order; junction bases with no gene match: 7. The CDR3 loop is CASSYGNGGGSYEQYF. The CDR3 DNA follows: TGTGCCAGCAGTTACGGCAATGGCGGGGGGTCCTACGAGCAGTACTTC.

This clone appeared a few times. The chain couples TRBV4-3 to TRBJ2-2; D perhaps matches TRBD2 (5 bases). The CDR3 length is 17 residues. Germline V CDR1 and CDR2: LGHNA, YSLEER. Trimming shortened V by 4 bases and J by 6 bases, and 21 bases separated the two germline ends. The DNA for the CDR3 is TGCGCCAGCAGCCCAGACACACTAGGGAACCTTCCCGGGGAGCTGTTTTTT. This encodes CASSPDTLGNLPGELFF.

The chain couples TRBV18 to TRBJ1-1; TRBD1 is a possible D gene (6 bases). This CDR3 is 13 amino acids long. V lost 3 bases, J lost 1 base, and 6 bases lay in between. The V gene's germline CDR1 is KGHSH and CDR2 LQKENI. The CDR3 DNA reads TGTGCCAGCTCACCGGGACAGAACACTGAAGCTTTCTTT. It is translated as CASSPGQNTEAFF. Complete variable domain (other parts from reference TRBV18 and TRBJ1-1): NAGVMQNPRHLVRRRGQEARLRCSPMKGHSHVYWYRQLPEEGLKFMVYLQKENIIDESGMPKERFSAEFPKEGPSILRIQQVVRGDSAAYFCASSPGQNTEAFFGQGTRLTVV.

J is TRBJ2-7 and V is TRBV2; 12 positions agree with TRBD1. Germline V CDR1 and CDR2: SNHLY, FYNNEI. The CDR3 is 14 residues long. The trim removed 7 bases at V and 2 bases at J, leaving 3 bases unmatched. CDR3 protein: CASIGTGGPYEQYF. As DNA, the CDR3 is TGTGCCAGCATTGGGACAGGGGGCCCCTACGAGCAGTACTTC.

J is TRBJ2-5 and V is TRBV5-1, with TRBD1 identical over 11 bases. The DNA end favors TRBJ2-7, so the J call may be wrong. Germline V gives CDR1 SGHRS, CDR2 YFSETQ. This CDR3 is built from 14 residues. DNA for the CDR3: TGCGCCAGCAGCCCGGACAGGGGGCGATACGAGCAGTACTTC. Translating gives CASSPDRGRYEQYF.

This chain uses TRBV28 with TRBJ2-5, with 7 bases lining up with TRBD1. The trim removed 3 bases at V and 1 base at J, leaving 8 bases unmatched. This CDR3 region has 16 residues. Germline CDR1 MDHEN, CDR2 SYDVKM. Here the CDR3 DNA reads TGTGCCAGCAGTTTCACCATGACAGGGCGCCAAGAGACCCAGTACTTC. Translating gives CASSFTMTGRQETQYF.

The table lists this clone with a few counts. The CDR3: CASSASATEQFF. The CDR3 DNA reads as TGTGCCAGCAGTGCTAGCGCAACTGAGCAGTTCTTC. The gene calls are TRBV2 and TRBJ2-1; D possibly corresponds to TRBD2 (6 bases). Germline CDR1 SNHLY, CDR2 FYNNEI. V lost 4 bases, J lost 9 bases, and 10 bases lay in between. The CDR3 loop spans 12 amino acids.

The rearrangement uses TRBV10-2 and TRBJ1-6; D is unclear. Trimming took 5 bases from V and 7 from J, leaving 15 bases between them. Germline CDR1 and CDR2: WSHSY and SAAADI. This CDR3 has 15 amino acids. This chain's CDR3 is CASSPTRDLNSPLHF. The CDR3 DNA is TGCGCCAGCAGTCCTACGCGGGATTTAAATTCACCCCTCCACTTT.

The chain is built from TRBV7-2 and TRBJ2-1; the match to TRBD2 covers 8 bases. Germline assignment: CDR1 SGHTA and CDR2 FQGNSA. The V and J ends lost 0 bases and 1 base, in that order; junction bases with no gene match: 2. The CDR3 runs to 16 residues. The CDR3 bases are TGTGCCAGCAGCTTAGCTAGCGGGATTTCCTACAATGAGCAGTTCTTC. It yields the protein CASSLASGISYNEQFF.

The genes are TRBV20-1 and TRBJ1-1; D gene ambiguous. The CDR3 is 11 amino acids. The germline gives CDR1 DFQATT, CDR2 SNEGSKA (reference sequence). V was trimmed by 4 bases and J by 2 bases, leaving 5 bases between them. The chain's CDR3 is CSAKDNTEAFF. The CDR3 bases are TGCAGTGCTAAGGACAACACTGAAGCTTTCTTT.

The V call is TRBV18, the J call TRBJ2-5; 10 bases map to TRBD1. The V gene's germline CDR1 is KGHSH and CDR2 LQKENI. V shed 0 bases, J shed 4 bases, and the junction held 5 bases outside the gene matches. The CDR3 has 16 residues. The CDR3, as DNA: TGTGCCAGCTCACCACCGGGGACAGGGGCCGTAGAGACCCAGTACTTC. Its protein product is CASSPPGTGAVETQYF. Complete variable domain (other parts from reference TRBV18 and TRBJ2-5): NAGVMQNPRHLVRRRGQEARLRCSPMKGHSHVYWYRQLPEEGLKFMVYLQKENIIDESGMPKERFSAEFPKEGPSILRIQQVVRGDSAAYFCASSPPGTGAVETQYFGPGTRLLVL.

This clone occurred once. This chain uses TRBV19 with TRBJ1-5; D remains unclear. The CDR3 totals 13 residues. Trimming cost V 8 bases and J 0 bases, with 8 bases left between them. Germline V gene sequence: CDR1 LNHDA, CDR2 SQIVND (reference sequence). CDR3 loop: CASSLTSNQPQHF. CDR3 coding DNA: TGTGCCAGTTCTCTAACTAGCAATCAGCCCCAGCATTTT.